The 19 T cell receptor beta chains in this list originate from one sample, sequenced in a study of Ad26.COV2.S vaccination and SARS-CoV-2 variants. Produced via immunoSEQ multiplex PCR; TCRdb's table is partial and in-frame only. Of some 370,000 clones listed, about 83% are singletons. Treatment given: roughly 19 received Ad26.COV2.S at low or high dose, single or two shots; about 5 received placebo; per-sample allocation not given. Day 63 after the first vaccine or placebo injection was the time point for sampling. The sample here was peripheral blood, taken in a trial of Ad26.COV2.S vaccine versus placebo. The receptors were sampled from a person between 18 and 65 years old who received the Ad26.COV2.S COVID-19 vaccine or a placebo.

This clone was seen a single time. V and J are TRBV19 and TRBJ1-2, with D hard to call. The CDR3 totals 13 residues. CDR1 and CDR2 (germline): LNHDA, SQIVND (reference sequence). The V gene lost 2 bases and the J gene lost 6 bases, with 10 bases spanning the gap. The CDR3: CASSITGSDGYTF. The CDR3 nucleotides read TGTGCCAGTAGTATAACCGGGTCGGATGGCTACACCTTC.

V usage is TRBV14 and J usage is TRBJ1-4; unclear D gene. Trimming cost V 2 bases and J 8 bases, with 9 bases left between them. The germline gives CDR1 SGHDN, CDR2 FVKESK. The CDR3 has 13 residues. This CDR3 is CASSQLLQEKLFF. As DNA, the CDR3 is TGTGCCAGCAGCCAACTCTTACAGGAAAAACTGTTTTTT.

V usage is TRBV19 and J usage is TRBJ2-7, with 12 bases matching TRBD2. J lost 7 bases, V lost 3 bases, and 4 bases had no gene match. Germline CDR1 LNHDA, CDR2 SQIVND (reference sequence). This CDR3 comprises 14 residues. CDR3 sequence reads: CASSIPGLAGEQYF. The CDR3 coding sequence is TGTGCCAGTAGTATCCCGGGACTAGCGGGTGAGCAGTACTTC.

The V and J genes are TRBV19 and TRBJ2-3; the D gene is possibly TRBD2 (6 bases). Germline V gene data show CDR1 as LNHDA and CDR2 as SQIVND (reference sequence). With 8 bases removed from V and 0 bases from J, the gap between germline ends came to 9 bases. The length of the CDR3 is 13 residues. The CDR3 DNA reads TGTGCCAGTGGTCGGGGGAGCACAGATACGCAGTATTTT. This encodes CASGRGSTDTQYF.

The chain uses TRBV2 and TRBJ1-2; a weak D match, TRBD1 (6 bases). With 4 bases removed from V and 4 bases from J, the gap between germline ends came to 13 bases. This CDR3 region has 14 residues. From germline, CDR1 is SNHLY and CDR2 FYNNEI. CDR3 in amino acids: CASSGQATGYGYTF. CDR3 DNA sequence: TGTGCCAGCAGTGGACAGGCAACGGGCTATGGCTACACCTTC.

The rearrangement joins TRBV7-8 to TRBJ2-7, with a possible D match to TRBD1 (6 bases). The ends were cut back, 0 bases at V and 3 bases at J, with 21 bases in the middle. Germline V lookup: CDR1 SGHVS, CDR2 FQNEAQ. This CDR3 has 18 amino acids. As DNA, the CDR3 is TGTGCCAGCAGCTTAGCGCTTCTCCAGGGGACCCAGGACTACGAGCAGTACTTC. This encodes CASSLALLQGTQDYEQYF.

This clone was observed a single time. This chain links TRBV2 with TRBJ1-5, with unresolved D. The CDR3 sequence is 16 residues long. In germline, CDR1 is SNHLY, CDR2 FYNNEI. V was cut by 5 bases and J by 1 base, with 15 bases left in between. This CDR3 reads CASSYRLSLSNQPQHF. Written as DNA, the CDR3 is TGTGCCAGCAGTTACAGATTGAGTTTAAGCAATCAGCCCCAGCATTTT.

This rearrangement joins TRBV5-5 to TRBJ2-1; perhaps TRBD2 as D (5 bases). Germline V CDR1 and CDR2: SGHKS, YYEKEE (reference sequence). V was trimmed by 4 bases and J by 0 bases, leaving 11 bases between them. This CDR3 spans 15 amino acids. For the CDR3, the DNA is TGTGCCAGCAGCGCCGGACTGAACTCCTACAATGAGCAGTTCTTC. Its protein is CASSAGLNSYNEQFF.

This clone is a singleton in its sample. This chain joins TRBV7-9 and TRBJ2-4; 7 positions match TRBD1. Germline V lookup: CDR1 SEHNR, CDR2 FQNEAQ (reference sequence). CDR3 size: 16 residues. J gave up 0 bases and V 5 bases, and 7 bases lay outside the gene matches. CDR3: CASSPTGDLAKNIQYF. CDR3 bases: TGTGCCAGCAGCCCTACAGGGGATCTAGCCAAAAACATTCAGTACTTC.

This chain uses TRBV27 with TRBJ1-2; 8 bases are a match to TRBD1. The J segment lost 2 bases and the V segment lost 8 bases, leaving 10 bases of the junction unmatched. Germline CDR1 is MNHEY and CDR2 is SMNVEV (reference sequence). There are 15 residues in the CDR3. CDR3 amino acids: CASRTGPISNYGYTF. The DNA for the CDR3 is TGTGCCAGCCGGACAGGGCCTATTAGCAACTATGGCTACACCTTC.

This chain links TRBV24-1 with TRBJ2-2, with D possibly being TRBD2 (6 bases). Between the trimmed V and J ends, which lost 8 bases and 3 bases, there was a span of 9 bases. The germline CDR1 and CDR2 sequences are KGHDR and SFDVKD. The CDR3 covers 13 residues. CDR3 sequence reads: CATMTGDTGELFF. The CDR3 DNA reads as TGTGCCACCATGACGGGAGACACCGGGGAGCTGTTTTTT.

This chain joins TRBV5-5 and TRBJ2-2, with 7 bases fitting TRBD2. CDR1 is SGHKS, CDR2 YYEKEE, per germline (reference sequence). With V trimmed by 5 bases and J by 6 bases, 13 bases remained unmatched. This CDR3 comprises 16 residues. Here the CDR3 reads CASSRSGTGGSGELFF. The CDR3 DNA reads TGTGCCAGCAGTCGCTCCGGGACGGGAGGTTCCGGGGAGCTGTTTTTT.

The rearrangement joins TRBV2 to TRBJ2-1; 8 bases are shared with TRBD2. CDR1 and CDR2 from the germline V gene are SNHLY and FYNNEI. V lost 7 bases, J lost 7 bases, and 21 bases stayed unmatched. This CDR3 has 18 residues. The CDR3 loop is CASTPKGSSGGPSNEQFF. The CDR3 nucleotides are TGTGCCAGCACCCCAAAAGGGTCGTCGGGGGGGCCGTCAAATGAGCAGTTCTTC.

The chain couples TRBV5-1 to TRBJ1-2, with D tentatively TRBD1 (5 bases). The CDR3 runs to 16 residues. Germline V gene lookup returns CDR1 SGHRS and CDR2 YFSETQ. Trimming took 1 base from V and 0 from J, leaving 13 bases between them. CDR3 protein: CASSLLDTEANYGYTF. DNA for the CDR3: TGCGCCAGCAGCTTGCTGGACACAGAAGCTAACTATGGCTACACCTTC. Together with reference TRBV5-1 and TRBJ1-2, the CDR3 gives the full variable domain: KAGVTQTPRYLIKTRGQQVTLSCSPISGHRSVSWYQQTPGQGLQFLFEYFSETQRNKGNFPGRFSGRQFSNSRSEMNVSTLELGDSALYLCASSLLDTEANYGYTFGSGTRLTVV.

The CDR3 region has the DNA TGCAGTGCTAGTGATCCAGATACGCAGTATTTT. It yields the protein CSASDPDTQYF. The gene calls are TRBV20-1 and TRBJ2-3; D call uncertain. Germline lookup yields CDR1 DFQATT and CDR2 SNEGSKA (reference sequence). V lost 3 bases to trimming and J lost 4 bases, with 5 bases between them. The CDR3 totals 11 residues.

The rearrangement joins TRBV2 to TRBJ1-1; a possible D gene is TRBD1 (6 bases). Trimming left V 8 bases short and J 7 bases short, with 14 bases between. The CDR3 covers 12 residues. Per germline, CDR1 SNHLY and CDR2 FYNNEI. This chain's CDR3 is CASHEGGIEAFF. CDR3 nucleotides: TGTGCCAGCCACGAGGGGGGGATTGAAGCTTTCTTT. The full variable domain, with the rest looked up from reference TRBV2 and TRBJ1-1, is EPEVTQTPSHQVTQMGQEVILRCVPISNHLYFYWYRQILGQKVEFLVSFYNNEISEKSEIFDDQFSVERPDGSNFTLKIRSTKLEDSAMYFCASHEGGIEAFFGQGTRLTVV.

The chain uses TRBV7-6 and TRBJ2-2; D is unclear. V was cut by 0 bases and J by 7 bases, with 12 bases left in between. Germline V CDR1 and CDR2: SGHVS, FNYEAQ. CDR3 length: 15 residues. CDR3 nucleotides: TGTGCCAGCAGCTTAGCCGGCCGGCCGGTCGGGGAGCTGTTTTTT. As protein: CASSLAGRPVGELFF.

This clone was seen a handful of times. The chain is built from TRBV6-6 and TRBJ1-5; no firm D call. The CDR3 has 16 amino acids. Deletions cut 6 bases from V and 4 bases from J, with 19 bases between. Germline-derived CDR1 and CDR2 are MNHNY and SVGAGI (reference sequence). Written as DNA, the CDR3 is TGTGCCAGCAGAAACTCACGGGTGGGGAGGAATCAGCCCCAGCATTTT. It specifies CASRNSRVGRNQPQHF.

This clone turned up a few times. The rearrangement links TRBV24-1 to TRBJ2-3; no clear D gene. V shed 0 bases and J shed 3 bases, with 9 bases lying between them. CDR3 length: 15 residues. Germline CDR1 KGHDR, CDR2 SFDVKD. In DNA form, the CDR3 reads TGTGCCACCAGTGATTTGCAACCTGGGACAGATACGCAGTATTTT. It encodes CATSDLQPGTDTQYF.